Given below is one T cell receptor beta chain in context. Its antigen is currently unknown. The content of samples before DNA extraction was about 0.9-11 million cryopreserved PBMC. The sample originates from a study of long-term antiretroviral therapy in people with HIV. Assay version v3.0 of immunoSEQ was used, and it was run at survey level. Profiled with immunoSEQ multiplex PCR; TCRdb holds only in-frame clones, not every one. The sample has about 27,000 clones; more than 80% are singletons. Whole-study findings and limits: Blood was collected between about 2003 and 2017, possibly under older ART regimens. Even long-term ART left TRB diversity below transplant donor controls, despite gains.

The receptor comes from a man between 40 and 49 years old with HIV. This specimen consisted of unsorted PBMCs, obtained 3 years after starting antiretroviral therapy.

The CDR3, as DNA: TGCAGCGTTGATATTGACAGTGGAGCCAAAAACATTCAGTACTTC. As protein: CSVDIDSGAKNIQYF. This chain links TRBV29-1 with TRBJ2-4, with D maybe TRBD1 (5 bases). CDR1 is SQVTM, CDR2 ANQGSEA, per germline. The V end was cut by 3 bases, the J end by 0 bases, with 12 bases between. The CDR3 consists of 15 residues.